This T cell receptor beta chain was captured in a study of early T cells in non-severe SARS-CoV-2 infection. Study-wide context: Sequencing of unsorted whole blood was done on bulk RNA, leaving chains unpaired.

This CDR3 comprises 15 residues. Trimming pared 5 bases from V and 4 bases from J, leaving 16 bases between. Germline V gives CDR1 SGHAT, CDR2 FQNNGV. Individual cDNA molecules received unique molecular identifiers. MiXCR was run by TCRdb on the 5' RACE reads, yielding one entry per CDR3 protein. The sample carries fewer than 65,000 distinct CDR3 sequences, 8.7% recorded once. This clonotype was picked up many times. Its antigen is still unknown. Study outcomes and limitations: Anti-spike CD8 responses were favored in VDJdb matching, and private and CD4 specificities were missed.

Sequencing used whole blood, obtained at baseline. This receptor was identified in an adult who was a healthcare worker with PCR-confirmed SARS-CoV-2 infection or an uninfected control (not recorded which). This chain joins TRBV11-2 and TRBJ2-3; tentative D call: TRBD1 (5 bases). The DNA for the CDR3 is TGTGCCAGCAGCCCTCACCAGACAGAAGCAGATACGCAGTATTTT. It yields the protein CASSPHQTEADTQYF. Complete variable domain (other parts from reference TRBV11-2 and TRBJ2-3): EAGVAQSPRYKIIEKRQSVAFWCNPISGHATLYWYQQILGQGPKLLIQFQNNGVVDDSQLPKDRFSAERLKGVDSTLKIQPAKLEDSAVYLCASSPHQTEADTQYFGPGTRLTVL.